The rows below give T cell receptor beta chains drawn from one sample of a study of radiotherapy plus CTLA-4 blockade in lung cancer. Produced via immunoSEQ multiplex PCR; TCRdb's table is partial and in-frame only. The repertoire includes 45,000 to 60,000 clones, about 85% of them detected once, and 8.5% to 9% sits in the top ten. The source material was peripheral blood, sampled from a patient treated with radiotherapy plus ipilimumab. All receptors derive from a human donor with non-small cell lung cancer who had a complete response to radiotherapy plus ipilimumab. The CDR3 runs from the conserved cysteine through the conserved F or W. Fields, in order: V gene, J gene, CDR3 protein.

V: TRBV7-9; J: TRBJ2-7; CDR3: CASSPRGRDTYEQYF
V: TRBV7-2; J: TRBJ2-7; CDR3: CASSARGAYEQYF
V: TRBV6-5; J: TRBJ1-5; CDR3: CASSYERNQPQHF
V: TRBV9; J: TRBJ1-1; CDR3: CASSVAWAGETEAFF
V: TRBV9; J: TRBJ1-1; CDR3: CASSVDPGTEAFF
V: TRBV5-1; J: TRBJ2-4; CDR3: CASSLEGVFAIQYF
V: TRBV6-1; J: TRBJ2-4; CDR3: CASTELAGGLLGKNIQYF
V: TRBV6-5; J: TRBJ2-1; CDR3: CASTHTSGRQFF
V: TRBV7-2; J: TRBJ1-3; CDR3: CASSLAADSGNTIYF
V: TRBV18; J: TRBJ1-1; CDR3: CASSQGEMTEAFF
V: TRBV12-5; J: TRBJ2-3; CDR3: CASGKDRGLSGTDTQYF
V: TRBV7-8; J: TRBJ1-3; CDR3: CASSGGASGRITGNTIYF
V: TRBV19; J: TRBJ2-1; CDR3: CASSIRLAGYNEQFF
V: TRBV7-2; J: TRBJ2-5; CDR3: CASSLGYRGRETQYF
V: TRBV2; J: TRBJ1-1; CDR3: CASQAIGMNTEAFF
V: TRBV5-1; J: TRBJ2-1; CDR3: CASSLEGRYAMQFF
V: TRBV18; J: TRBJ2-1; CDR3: CASSPPEAGASPYEQFF
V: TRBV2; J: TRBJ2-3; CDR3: CASSPQTSGDTDTQYF
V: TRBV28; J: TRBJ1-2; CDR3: CASSPRDYGYTF
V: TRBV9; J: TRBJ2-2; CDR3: CASSVGQGSTGELFF
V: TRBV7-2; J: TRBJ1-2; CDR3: CASSLSGTGAYGYTF
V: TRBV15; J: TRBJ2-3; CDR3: CATSRVPRSGRDTQYF
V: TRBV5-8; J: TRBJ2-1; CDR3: CAPRGSGRPYNEQFF
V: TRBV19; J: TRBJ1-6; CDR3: CASSMGAEVLPLHF
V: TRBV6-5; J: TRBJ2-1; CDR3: CASISRGNEQFF
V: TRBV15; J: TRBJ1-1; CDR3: CATSRDRGVTEAFF
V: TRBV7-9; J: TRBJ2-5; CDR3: CASSPTGLRRGQTQYF
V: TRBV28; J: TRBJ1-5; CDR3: CASSHVAQGGQPQHF
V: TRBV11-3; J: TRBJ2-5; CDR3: CASSPGTSGGVKETQYF
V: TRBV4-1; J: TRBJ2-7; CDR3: CASSTGVEQYF
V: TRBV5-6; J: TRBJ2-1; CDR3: CASSSDRGRWDNEQFF
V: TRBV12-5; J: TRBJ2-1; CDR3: CASVKASGIGEQFF
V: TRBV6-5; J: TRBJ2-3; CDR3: CASSWGQGQDTQYF
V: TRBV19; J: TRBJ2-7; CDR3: CASKQRGTYEQYF
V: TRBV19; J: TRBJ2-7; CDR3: CASSTWDRFAYEQYF
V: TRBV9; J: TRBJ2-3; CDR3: CASSVVAGGYTDTQYF
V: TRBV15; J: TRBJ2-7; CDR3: CATSRDAQGYEQYF
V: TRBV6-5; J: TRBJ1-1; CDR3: CASRRGQGSEAFF
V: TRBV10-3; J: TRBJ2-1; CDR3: CAISTGDNEQFF
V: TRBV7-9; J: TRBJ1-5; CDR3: CASSLGTGEQPQHF
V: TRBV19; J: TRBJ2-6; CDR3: CASSIDGGAGANVLTF
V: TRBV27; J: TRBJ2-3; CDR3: CASSLRFRASGKSDTQYF
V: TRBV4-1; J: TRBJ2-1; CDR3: CASSPLWTSGTYNEQFF
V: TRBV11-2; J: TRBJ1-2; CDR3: CASSPPQAIYGYTF
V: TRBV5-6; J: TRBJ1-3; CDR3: CASSLGSTVTGNTIYF
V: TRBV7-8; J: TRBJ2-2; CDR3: CASSFGATTGELFF
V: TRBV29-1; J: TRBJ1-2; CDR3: CSQEGLYGYTF
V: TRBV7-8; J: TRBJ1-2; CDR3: CASSLAGAGYTF
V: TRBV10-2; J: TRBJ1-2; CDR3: CASSGRNYGYTF
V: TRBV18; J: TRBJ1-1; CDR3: CASSSAGANTEAFF
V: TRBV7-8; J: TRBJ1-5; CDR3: CASSSRRQGTFYSNQPQHF
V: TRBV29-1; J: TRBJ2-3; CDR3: CSVEDRGQVDTQYF
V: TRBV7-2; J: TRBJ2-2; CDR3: CASHEDSPTGELFF